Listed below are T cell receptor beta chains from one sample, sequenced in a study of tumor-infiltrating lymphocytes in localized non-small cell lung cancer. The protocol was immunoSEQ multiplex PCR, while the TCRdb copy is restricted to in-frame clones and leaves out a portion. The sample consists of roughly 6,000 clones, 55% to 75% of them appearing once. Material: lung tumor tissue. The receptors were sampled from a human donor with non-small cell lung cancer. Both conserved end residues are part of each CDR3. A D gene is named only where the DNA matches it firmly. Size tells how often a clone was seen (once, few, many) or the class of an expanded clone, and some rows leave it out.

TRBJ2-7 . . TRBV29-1 CSVEGDYSYEQYF TGCAGCGTTGAAGGGGATTACTCCTACGAGCAGTACTTC
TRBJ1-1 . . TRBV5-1 CASSLAQSHTEAFF TGCGCCAGCAGCTTGGCCCAGTCTCACACTGAAGCTTTCTTT
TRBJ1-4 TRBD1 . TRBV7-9 CASSPPGQRFEKLFF TGTGCCAGCAGCCCACCGGGACAGCGATTTGAAAAACTGTTTTTT
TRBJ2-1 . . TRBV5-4 CASSLGGGKVNEQFF TGTGCCAGCAGCCTAGGGGGTGGGAAGGTCAATGAGCAGTTCTTC
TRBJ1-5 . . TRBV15 CATSRKGSGNQPQHF TGTGCCACCAGCAGAAAAGGCTCCGGCAATCAGCCCCAGCATTTT
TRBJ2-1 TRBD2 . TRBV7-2 CASTPRSSGGAGEQFF TGTGCCAGCACGCCACGGTCCAGCGGGGGGGCCGGTGAGCAGTTCTTC
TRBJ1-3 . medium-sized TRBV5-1 CASSLGVVGNTIYF TGCGCCAGCAGCTTGGGGGTGGTAGGAAACACCATATATTTT
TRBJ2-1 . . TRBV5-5 CASSLAYNNEQFF TGTGCCAGCAGCTTGGCCTATAACAATGAGCAGTTCTTC
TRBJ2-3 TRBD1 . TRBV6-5 CASSRTGSTDTQYF TGTGCCAGCAGCAGGACAGGTAGCACAGATACGCAGTATTTT
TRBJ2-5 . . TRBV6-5 CASSYGTRETQYF TGTGCCAGCAGTTACGGGACCCGAGAGACCCAGTACTTC
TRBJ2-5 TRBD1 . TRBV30 CAWSAGQGSVQYF TGTGCCTGGAGCGCGGGACAGGGGAGCGTGCAGTACTTC
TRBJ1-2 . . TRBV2 CASTRDINYYGYTF TGTGCCAGCACCCGGGACATAAACTACTATGGCTACACCTTC
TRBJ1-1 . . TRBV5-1 CASSLAPGLNTEAFF TGCGCCAGCAGCTTGGCCCCGGGACTGAACACTGAAGCTTTCTTT
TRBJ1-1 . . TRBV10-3 CAISESPGNTEAFF TGTGCCATCAGTGAGTCGCCGGGGAACACTGAAGCTTTCTTT
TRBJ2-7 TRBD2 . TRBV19 CASSPLGGSYEQYF TGTGCCAGTAGTCCACTGGGCGGGAGCTACGAGCAGTACTTC
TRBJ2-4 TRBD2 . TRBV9 CASSPWTSGPGGNIQYF TGTGCCAGCAGCCCATGGACTAGCGGGCCCGGGGGAAACATTCAGTACTTC
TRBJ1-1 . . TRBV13 CASSFEGSMNTEAFF TGTGCCAGCAGCTTCGAAGGCAGCATGAACACTGAAGCTTTCTTT
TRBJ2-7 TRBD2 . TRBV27 CASSPSDGGYEQYF TGTGCCAGCAGTCCTTCAGACGGGGGGTACGAGCAGTACTTC
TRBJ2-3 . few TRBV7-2 CASSLQGTAQYF TGTGCCAGCAGCCTGCAGGGTACTGCGCAGTATTTT
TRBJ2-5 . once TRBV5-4 CASSLGGRSEETQYF TGTGCCAGCAGCTTGGGTGGGCGATCGGAAGAGACCCAGTACTTC
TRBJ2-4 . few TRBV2 CASSDAGGGVQYF TGTGCCAGCAGTGACGCAGGGGGAGGCGTTCAGTACTTC
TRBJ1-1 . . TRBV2 CASTGNRDTEAFF TGTGCCAGCACCGGGAACAGGGACACTGAAGCTTTCTTT
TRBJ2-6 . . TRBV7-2 CASSPRGRLGGANVLTF TGTGCCAGCAGCCCAAGGGGTCGTTTAGGCGGGGCCAACGTCCTGACTTTC
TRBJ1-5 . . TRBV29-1 CSVVGGAGQPQHF TGCAGCGTTGTCGGGGGAGCGGGTCAGCCCCAGCATTTT
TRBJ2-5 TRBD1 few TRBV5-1 CASRTTGTGGGTQYF TGCGCCAGCAGAACGACCGGGACAGGGGGCGGGACCCAGTACTTC
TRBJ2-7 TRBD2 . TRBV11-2 CASSFREAHHEQYF TGTGCCAGCAGCTTCCGGGAGGCCCACCACGAGCAGTACTTC
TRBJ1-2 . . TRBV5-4 CASSGRGNAANYGYTF TGTGCCAGCAGCGGGAGGGGGAACGCAGCTAACTATGGCTACACCTTC
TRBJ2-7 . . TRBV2 CASKEDSTYEQYF TGTGCCAGCAAAGAGGACAGCACCTACGAGCAGTACTTC
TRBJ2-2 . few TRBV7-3 CASSSAWGGELFF TGTGCCAGCAGCTCAGCCTGGGGGGGGGAGCTGTTTTTT
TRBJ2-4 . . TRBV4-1 CASSQRAANIQYF TGCGCCAGCAGCCAAAGGGCAGCGAACATTCAGTACTTC
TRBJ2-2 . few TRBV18 CASSPSITGFTGELFF TGTGCCAGCTCACCATCGATCACAGGGTTCACCGGGGAGCTGTTTTTT
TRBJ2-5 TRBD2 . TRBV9 CASSLPSGRKGETQYF TGTGCCAGCAGCCTGCCTAGCGGGAGGAAGGGAGAGACCCAGTACTTC
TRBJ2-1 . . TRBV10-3 CAIRGKPGSIGNGDEQFF TGTGCCATTCGTGGGAAACCCGGGTCCATAGGTAACGGCGATGAGCAGTTCTTC
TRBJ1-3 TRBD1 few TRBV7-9 CASSLGQFISGNTIYF TGTGCCAGCAGCTTGGGACAGTTCATCTCTGGAAACACCATATATTTT
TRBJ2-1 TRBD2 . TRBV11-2 CASSLDGGGSNEQFF TGTGCCAGCAGCTTGGATGGCGGGGGGAGCAATGAGCAGTTCTTC
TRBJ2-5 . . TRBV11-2 CASSLVRGETQYF TGTGCCAGCAGCTTAGTGCGGGGTGAGACCCAGTACTTC
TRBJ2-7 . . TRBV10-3 CATPGRPHEQYF TGTGCCACTCCCGGACGGCCCCACGAGCAGTACTTC
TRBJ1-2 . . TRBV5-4 CASSPGGYTNYGYTF TGTGCCAGCAGCCCTGGTGGCTATACAAACTATGGCTACACCTTC
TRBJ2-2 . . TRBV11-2 CASSIIGRGPGELFF TGTGCCAGCAGCATAATAGGGAGAGGGCCCGGGGAGCTGTTTTTT
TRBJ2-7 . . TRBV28 CASSSKDYEQYF TGTGCCAGCAGTTCAAAAGACTACGAGCAGTACTTC
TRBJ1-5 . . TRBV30 CAWSRGTGQRPQHF TGTGCCTGGAGCCGCGGGACGGGTCAGCGGCCCCAGCATTTT
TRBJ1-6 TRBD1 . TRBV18 CASSPGTGRAPLHF TGTGCCAGCTCACCTGGGACAGGGAGGGCACCCCTCCACTTT
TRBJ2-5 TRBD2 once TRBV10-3 CAISEGSGGSGETQYF TGTGCCATCAGTGAGGGTAGCGGGGGTTCCGGGGAGACCCAGTACTTC
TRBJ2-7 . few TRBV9 CASSPRLISHEQYF TGTGCCAGCAGCCCGCGTTTAATCTCCCACGAGCAGTACTTC
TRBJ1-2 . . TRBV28 CASSLSGSGYTF TGTGCCAGCAGTTTATCGGGTTCGGGCTACACCTTC
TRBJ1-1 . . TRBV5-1 CASSVSQGGEAFF TGCGCCAGCAGCGTAAGCCAGGGTGGAGAAGCTTTCTTT
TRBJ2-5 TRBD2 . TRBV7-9 CASSPGTSGDQETQYF TGTGCCAGCAGTCCTGGGACTAGCGGAGATCAAGAGACCCAGTACTTC
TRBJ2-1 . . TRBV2 CASTSGTSLTYNEQFF TGTGCCAGCACCTCTGGGACATCTCTAACCTACAATGAGCAGTTCTTC
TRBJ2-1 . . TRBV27 CASQTWLVGAYNEQFF TGTGCCAGCCAAACGTGGCTAGTAGGGGCCTACAATGAGCAGTTCTTC